The next 30 T cell receptor beta chains were all read from a single sample in a study of cytomegalovirus exposure and HLA in healthy donors. The PCR contained 60 Vbeta and 13 Jbeta primers. Sequencing used immunoSEQ multiplex PCR; TCRdb keeps in-frame clones, though not all of them. Among around 100,000 clones listed, roughly 80% were seen once. The sequenced material came from PBMCs. The receptors were sampled from a man aged 25 to 45 in good health and CMV-seropositive.

This clone was picked up a small number of times. The rearrangement uses TRBV4-1 and TRBJ1-2; TRBD1 matches 7 bases. Germline V gene data show CDR1 as MGHRA and CDR2 as YSYEKL. V trimming: 2 bases; J trimming: 9 bases; junction bases outside the gene matches: 18. The CDR3 length is 17 residues. The CDR3 protein is CASSQPRGGWFSGSYTF. For the CDR3, the DNA is TGCGCCAGCAGCCAACCTAGAGGGGGCTGGTTCTCGGGTAGCTACACCTTC.

This chain connects TRBV6-5 to TRBJ2-3; a possible D gene is TRBD2 (6 bases). Germline lookup yields CDR1 MNHEY and CDR2 SVGAGI. The CDR3 spans 14 residues. Trimming shortened V by 4 bases and J by 3 bases, and 11 bases separated the two germline ends. The CDR3 bases are TGTGCCAGCAGTTCGGGGGAGAGAACAGATACGCAGTATTTT. Protein sequence: CASSSGERTDTQYF.

This sequence joins TRBV2 and TRBJ1-1; 8 positions match TRBD1. The germline CDR1 and CDR2 sequences are SNHLY and FYNNEI. With 3 bases clipped from V and 5 bases from J, the junction kept 5 bases outside the gene matches. The CDR3 loop spans 14 amino acids. The DNA of the CDR3 is TGTGCCAGCAGTGATAGGACAGGGAGGACTGAAGCTTTCTTT. Translating gives CASSDRTGRTEAFF.

The V gene is TRBV27, the J gene TRBJ1-5; no clear D. The V gene's germline CDR1 is MNHEY and CDR2 SMNVEV (reference sequence). Trimming cost V 7 bases and J 5 bases, with 18 bases left between them. This CDR3 comprises 15 residues. The CDR3 bases are TGTGCCAGCACTTCCCTGTCGGGTATGCATCAGCCCCAGCATTTT. Its protein is CASTSLSGMHQPQHF.

The rearrangement joins TRBV9 to TRBJ2-1; the match to TRBD2 covers 11 bases. CDR1 is SGDLS, CDR2 YYNGEE, per germline. The J segment lost 4 bases and the V segment lost 4 bases, leaving 7 bases of the junction unmatched. This CDR3 is 16 amino acids long. The CDR3 nucleotides are TGTGCCAGCAGCACGTATAGCGGGGGGGAATACAATGAGCAGTTCTTC. It specifies CASSTYSGGEYNEQFF.

The V call is TRBV11-2, the J call TRBJ2-5; 8 positions match TRBD2. V was clipped by 2 bases and J by 0 bases; unmatched bases: 5. The CDR3 totals 16 residues. CDR1 SGHAT and CDR2 FQNNGV come from the germline V gene. CDR3 coding DNA: TGTGCCAGCAGCTTACGGACTAGCCAGTACCAAGAGACCCAGTACTTC. Translating it yields CASSLRTSQYQETQYF.

CDR3 nucleotides: TGTGCCAGCCTTGGGTTGGGACAGTACTTTGACGATGAGCAGTTCTTC. Translation: CASLGLGQYFDDEQFF. The chain couples TRBV2 to TRBJ2-1; 7 positions agree with TRBD1. Germline assignment: CDR1 SNHLY and CDR2 FYNNEI. The CDR3 consists of 16 residues. Unmatched junction bases numbered 18, after V lost 8 bases and J lost 8 bases.

The V gene is TRBV28, the J gene TRBJ1-2; D not certain. The CDR3 spans 13 residues. The germline V gene encodes CDR1 MDHEN and CDR2 SYDVKM. The V end was cut by 6 bases, the J end by 4 bases, with 12 bases between. The CDR3 DNA sequence: TGTGCCAGCAGCCGTGGACGGGGCTATGGCTACACCTTC. This translates into CASSRGRGYGYTF.

The V call is TRBV5-4, the J call TRBJ1-6, with TRBD1 as a possible D gene (5 bases). Trimming shortened V by 4 bases and J by 7 bases, and 18 bases separated the two germline ends. CDR3 length equals 16 residues. CDR1 SGHNT and CDR2 YYREEE come from the germline V gene (reference sequence). CDR3 in DNA: TGTGCCAGCAGCCCAGGCCAGGGAAAACGGAATTCACCCCTCCACTTT. Its translation is CASSPGQGKRNSPLHF.

The CDR3 here is CASSDGSRTYEQYF. CDR3 coding DNA: TGTGCCAGCAGTGACGGGTCTAGGACCTACGAGCAGTACTTC. The chain joins TRBV6-1 to TRBJ2-7; unclear D gene. The CDR3 has 14 residues. The V gene lost 3 bases and the J gene lost 2 bases, with 11 bases spanning the gap. Germline V CDR1 and CDR2: MNHNS, SASEGT.

This chain joins TRBV27 and TRBJ1-1, with D possibly matching TRBD1 (5 bases). This CDR3 is 15 amino acids long. CDR1 is MNHEY and CDR2 is SMNVEV in the germline V gene (reference sequence). The V and J ends lost 0 bases and 1 base respectively, with 9 bases between them. CDR3 sequence: CASSLSGGANTEAFF. In nucleotides, the CDR3 is TGTGCCAGCAGTTTATCCGGGGGAGCGAACACTGAAGCTTTCTTT.

V usage is TRBV25-1 and J usage is TRBJ1-2, with 9 bases identical to TRBD1. Germline trimming cut 6 bases from V and 8 bases from J; bases unmatched to any gene: 7. CDR3 length equals 13 residues. The germline gives CDR1 MGHDK, CDR2 SYGVNS. The CDR3 coding sequence is TGTGCCAGCAGACCCGGGACAGGGAACGGCTACACCTTC. Translating it yields CASRPGTGNGYTF.

The chain links TRBV6-6 to TRBJ2-7; TRBD1 is a possible D gene (6 bases). This CDR3 is built from 14 residues. CDR1 is MNHNY, CDR2 SVGAGI, per germline (reference sequence). Deletions cut 7 bases from V and 0 bases from J, with 13 bases between. In DNA, the CDR3 is TGTGCCAGCACCGGACAGCTGAGCTCCTACGAGCAGTACTTC. As protein: CASTGQLSSYEQYF.

J is TRBJ2-7 and V is TRBV10-3; possible D gene TRBD2, 6 bases. This CDR3 is 15 amino acids long. Germline lookup yields CDR1 ENHRY and CDR2 SYGVKD. Trimming took 7 bases from V and 0 from J, leaving 16 bases between them. CDR3 residues: CAIMAGTALSYEQYF. The CDR3 coding sequence is TGTGCCATCATGGCTGGGACTGCACTCTCCTACGAGCAGTACTTC.

The genes are TRBV16 and TRBJ2-6; no firm D call. Trimming stripped 2 bases from V and 4 bases from J, with 15 bases between. The V gene's germline CDR1 is KGHSY and CDR2 FQNENV. This CDR3 has 17 residues. For the CDR3, the DNA is TGTGCCAGCAGCCAAAGGAGTCGACGTCCCGGGGCCAACGTCCTGACTTTC. Its translation: CASSQRSRRPGANVLTF.

The chain recombines TRBV10-3 with TRBJ1-5; no clear D gene. CDR1 and CDR2 from the germline V gene are ENHRY and SYGVKD. This CDR3 region has 14 residues. The V end was cut by 10 bases, the J end by 0 bases, with 13 bases between. This chain's CDR3 is CATRGSYSNQPQHF. The DNA for the CDR3 is TGTGCCACCCGAGGGAGTTATAGCAATCAGCCCCAGCATTTT.

This clone was counted between two and nine times. The V gene is TRBV7-2, the J gene TRBJ2-2, with 11 bases fitting TRBD2. Trimming took 3 bases from V and 0 from J; bases not matched to a gene: 6. CDR1 and CDR2 from the germline V gene are SGHTA and FQGNSA. The CDR3 has 18 residues. The CDR3 sequence is CASSFGGLADSNTGELFF. CDR3 nucleotide sequence: TGTGCCAGCAGCTTTGGGGGACTAGCGGACTCGAACACCGGGGAGCTGTTTTTT.

The chain joins TRBV21-1 to TRBJ2-1; the table's D call TRBD2 went unverified against the DNA. TRBV21-1 is recorded as a pseudogene. This CDR3 region has 16 residues. The CDR3 sequence is CASSMIAGPSYNEQFF. CDR3 bases: TGTGCCAGCAGCATGATAGCGGGACCATCCTACAATGAGCAGTTCTTC.

CDR3 sequence: CASSSVLSGSPLHF. Here the CDR3 DNA reads TGTGCCAGTAGTAGTGTTCTAAGTGGTTCACCCCTCCACTTT. The genes are TRBV19 and TRBJ1-6; no definite D call. V gave up 4 bases and J gave up 9 bases, with 13 bases separating them. The germline gives CDR1 LNHDA, CDR2 SQIVND (reference sequence). This CDR3 has 14 residues.

The chain employs TRBV6-5 and TRBJ2-7; the D is unclear. From germline, CDR1 is MNHEY and CDR2 SVGAGI. The CDR3 is made up of 14 amino acids. V was pared by 6 bases and J by 2 bases, with 14 bases between. The CDR3 loop is CASSRGQVTYEQYF. CDR3 nucleotide sequence: TGTGCCAGCAGCCGTGGGCAGGTGACCTACGAGCAGTACTTC.

The rearrangement uses TRBV5-4 and TRBJ1-2, with 9 bases identical to TRBD1. V lost 4 bases and J lost 8; bases outside the gene matches: 12. The CDR3 covers 15 residues. CDR1 and CDR2 from the germline V gene are SGHNT and YYREEE (reference sequence). This CDR3 reads CASSLYRGRPRGYTF. The CDR3 DNA follows: TGTGCCAGCAGCCTGTACAGGGGGCGCCCCCGGGGCTACACCTTC.

The chain carries TRBV5-5 and TRBJ1-1; 9 bases map to TRBD1. The CDR3 is 15 amino acids. V was pared by 5 bases and J by 4 bases, with 9 bases of the junction left unmatched. CDR1 SGHKS and CDR2 YYEKEE come from the germline V gene (reference sequence). The CDR3 reads CASRWGTGRRTEAFF. The CDR3 DNA sequence: TGTGCCAGCAGGTGGGGGACAGGGAGACGCACTGAAGCTTTCTTT.

This chain joins TRBV7-9 and TRBJ1-1; D unclear. CDR3 length: 14 residues. V was trimmed by 4 bases and J by 2 bases, leaving 11 bases between them. Germline loops: CDR1 SEHNR, CDR2 FQNEAQ (reference sequence). The CDR3 nucleotides read TGTGCCAGCAGCTCCCGAGGGTTTAACACTGAAGCTTTCTTT. It is translated as CASSSRGFNTEAFF.

This clone was counted only a few times. The chain carries TRBV18 and TRBJ1-2; D is ambiguous. The V end was cut by 2 bases, the J end by 0 bases, with 19 bases between. The V gene's germline CDR1 is KGHSH and CDR2 LQKENI. The CDR3 is made up of 18 amino acids. The CDR3 here is CASSPNLNPSAANYGYTF. The CDR3 bases are TGTGCCAGCTCACCAAACCTAAACCCCTCGGCGGCTAACTATGGCTACACCTTC.

V and J are TRBV6-5 and TRBJ1-2; TRBD1 matches at 9 bases. V lost 6 bases to trimming and J lost 8 bases; unmatched junction nucleotides: 10. Germline CDR1 MNHEY, CDR2 SVGAGI. CDR3 length: 14 residues. CDR3 nucleotide sequence: TGTGCCAGCAGAAGAAACCGGGACAGGGACGGCTACACCTTC. Protein product: CASRRNRDRDGYTF.

This chain joins TRBV9 and TRBJ2-2, with 7 nucleotides matching TRBD2. CDR1 and CDR2 from the germline V gene are SGDLS and YYNGEE. V trimming: 0 bases; J trimming: 3 bases; junction bases outside the gene matches: 2. CDR3 length equals 15 residues. The DNA for the CDR3 is TGTGCCAGCAGCGTAGGGGGAGGGTACACCGGGGAGCTGTTTTTT. Translating gives CASSVGGGYTGELFF.

This chain links TRBV10-3 with TRBJ2-7; TRBD1 matches at 8 bases. Germline V gene data show CDR1 as ENHRY and CDR2 as SYGVKD. V shed 2 bases and J 3 bases; nucleotides not matched to a gene: 6. The CDR3 consists of 15 residues. The CDR3 DNA follows: TGTGCCATCAGTGAGGCCCAGGGGGCCCTCTACGAGCAGTACGTC. Its protein product is CAISEAQGALYEQYV.

The chain combines TRBV5-6 with TRBJ1-4; D call uncertain. CDR1 SGHDT and CDR2 YYEEEE come from the germline V gene. V shed 3 bases and J shed 8 bases, with 11 bases lying between them. CDR3 length equals 13 residues. CDR3 DNA sequence: TGTGCCAGCAGCTCTCTAATTGAGGAAAAACTGTTTTTT. It is translated as CASSSLIEEKLFF. Looking up the rest from reference TRBV5-6 and TRBJ1-4 gives the full variable domain: DAGVTQSPTHLIKTRGQQVTLRCSPKSGHDTVSWYQQALGQGPQFIFQYYEEEERQRGNFPDRFSGHQFPNYSSELNVNALLLGDSALYLCASSSLIEEKLFFGSGTQLSVL.

The chain uses TRBV15 and TRBJ1-4, with D maybe TRBD1 (5 bases). Germline V gene sequence: CDR1 LNHNV, CDR2 YYDKDF (reference sequence). This CDR3 has 15 residues. V lost 1 base, J lost 3 bases, and 9 bases lay in between. The CDR3 region is CATSRAPGANEKLFF. CDR3 nucleotide sequence: TGTGCCACCAGCAGAGCTCCGGGGGCTAATGAAAAACTGTTTTTT.

V and J are TRBV30 and TRBJ2-2; possible D gene TRBD2, 5 bases. CDR3 length equals 12 residues. The V end was cut by 0 bases, the J end by 7 bases, with 6 bases between. The V gene's germline CDR1 is GTSNPN and CDR2 SVGIG (reference sequence). In nucleotides, the CDR3 is TGTGCCTGGAGTGTCCGGGACGGGGAGCTGTTTTTT. Translated: CAWSVRDGELFF.